Listed here are 10 T cell receptor beta chains from one sample, sequenced in a study of T cell clonotyping in hematopoietic cell transplantation (dated by TCRdb to 2020 to 2022). Library preparation used the immunoSEQ multiplex PCR assay. TCRdb mirrors the immuneACCESS table, restricted to in-frame sequences. Some clones are absent from its copies; in checked studies, under half trace to an unresolved V gene, and the reason for the others is unknown. The sample data list 55,000 to 70,000 clones, and about 93% of these were observed just once. Roughly 1.7% of the sample belongs to the ten largest clones. The sample was peripheral blood mononuclear cells. The origin of the receptors is a man between 45 and 60 years old in good health. Some clones in this sample may be carry-over from other donors' samples.

V usage is TRBV27 and J usage is TRBJ1-2; TRBD1 agrees at 9 bases. V gave up 2 bases and J gave up 10 bases; unmatched junction bases: 5. The CDR3 has 13 amino acids. CDR1 and CDR2 from the germline V gene are MNHEY and SMNVEV (reference sequence). CDR3 coding DNA: TGTGCCAGCAGTTTAGCAAGGGACAGGGACTACACCTTC. The encoded protein is CASSLARDRDYTF.

The V and J genes are TRBV5-6 and TRBJ1-1; no definite D call. Deletions cut 0 bases from V and 1 base from J, with 7 bases between. Germline assignment: CDR1 SGHDT and CDR2 YYEEEE. The CDR3 extends over 14 amino acids. The CDR3 reads CASSLGPGNTEAFF. As DNA, the CDR3 is TGTGCCAGCAGCTTGGGCCCGGGGAACACTGAAGCTTTCTTT.

The chain couples TRBV5-1 to TRBJ2-3; TRBD1 matches at 9 bases. V dropped 4 bases and J dropped 3; count of bases not matched to a gene: 3. Looked up from germline, CDR1 is SGHRS and CDR2 is YFSETQ. The CDR3 loop spans 14 amino acids. The CDR3 DNA follows: TGCGCCAGCAGCCCCGGGACAGGGACAGATACGCAGTATTTT. The encoded protein is CASSPGTGTDTQYF.

The gene calls are TRBV28 and TRBJ2-3; 8 positions agree with TRBD2. CDR3 size: 14 residues. The junction had 6 bases not matched to a gene; V was cut back by 6 bases and J by 4 bases. CDR1 is MDHEN and CDR2 is SYDVKM in the germline V gene. CDR3 bases: TGTGCCAGCAGACGGGGGGGGTCCGCAGATACGCAGTATTTT. Its protein product is CASRRGGSADTQYF. Looking up the rest from reference TRBV28 and TRBJ2-3 gives the full variable domain: DVKVTQSSRYLVKRTGEKVFLECVQDMDHENMFWYRQDPGLGLRLIYFSYDVKMKEKGDIPEGYSVSREKKERFSLILESASTNQTSMYLCASRRGGSADTQYFGPGTRLTVL.

Here the CDR3 reads CASSRELYQPQHF. CDR3 bases: TGCGCCAGCAGTCGGGAGTTATATCAGCCCCAGCATTTT. This chain uses TRBV4-3 with TRBJ1-5; no firm D call. The V and J ends lost 6 bases and 5 bases respectively, with 11 bases between them. Per the germline V gene, CDR1 is LGHNA and CDR2 is YSLEER. This CDR3 is built from 13 residues.

J is TRBJ2-5 and V is TRBV6-1; tentatively, D is TRBD2 (6 bases). The CDR3 is 13 residues long. Germline CDR1 reads MNHNS; CDR2 reads SASEGT. V lost 5 bases, J lost 5 bases, and 12 bases lay in between. The CDR3 is CASSPGVQETQYF. The CDR3 bases are TGTGCCAGCAGTCCGGGGGTCCAGGAGACCCAGTACTTC.

V usage is TRBV9 and J usage is TRBJ1-2; 8 positions agree with TRBD1. CDR3 size: 17 residues. The germline V gene encodes CDR1 SGDLS and CDR2 YYNGEE. Trimming removed 3 bases from V and 0 bases from J; junction bases left unmatched: 10. CDR3 coding DNA: TGTGCCAGCAGCGAGTGGCCGGACAGGGAGACTAACTATGGCTACACCTTC. Encoded protein: CASSEWPDRETNYGYTF.

Only one count was recorded for this clone. This rearrangement joins TRBV30 to TRBJ1-3; 11 positions agree with TRBD1. The CDR3 is made up of 14 amino acids. Germline V gene lookup returns CDR1 GTSNPN and CDR2 SVGIG (reference sequence). With V trimmed by 5 bases and J by 3 bases, 3 bases remained unmatched. CDR3 region: CAWGQGAHGNTIYF. DNA of the CDR3: TGTGCCTGGGGACAGGGGGCGCATGGAAACACCATATATTTT.

The chain employs TRBV7-2 and TRBJ2-3, with no clear D. The CDR3 sequence is 15 residues long. CDR1 is SGHTA, CDR2 FQGNSA, per germline. V was pared by 5 bases and J by 1 base, with 13 bases between. The CDR3 nucleotides are TGTGCCAGCAGCCCTAGTGGTGTCGGCACAGATACGCAGTATTTT. Translating gives CASSPSGVGTDTQYF.

The V call is TRBV28, the J call TRBJ2-5, with D tentatively TRBD1 (5 bases). V was trimmed by 3 bases and J by 4 bases, leaving 9 bases between them. The CDR3 spans 13 residues. Looked up from germline, CDR1 is MDHEN and CDR2 is SYDVKM. This chain's CDR3 is CASSFPGRETQYF. As DNA, the CDR3 is TGTGCCAGCAGTTTCCCAGGGCGAGAGACCCAGTACTTC.